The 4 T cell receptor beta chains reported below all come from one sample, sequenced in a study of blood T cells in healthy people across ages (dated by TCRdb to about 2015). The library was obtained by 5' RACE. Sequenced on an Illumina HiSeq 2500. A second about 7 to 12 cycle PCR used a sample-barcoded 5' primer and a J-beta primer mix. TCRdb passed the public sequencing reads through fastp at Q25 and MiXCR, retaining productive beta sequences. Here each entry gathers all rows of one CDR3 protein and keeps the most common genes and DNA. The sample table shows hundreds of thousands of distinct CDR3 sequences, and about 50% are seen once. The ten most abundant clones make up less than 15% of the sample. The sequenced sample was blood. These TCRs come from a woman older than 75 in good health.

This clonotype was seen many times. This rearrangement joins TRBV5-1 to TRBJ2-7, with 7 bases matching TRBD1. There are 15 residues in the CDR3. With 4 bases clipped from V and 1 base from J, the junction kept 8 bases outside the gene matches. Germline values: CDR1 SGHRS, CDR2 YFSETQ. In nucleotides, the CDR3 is TGCGCCAGCAGCCGTTCTGTGGGACAGTCCTACGAGCAGTACTTC. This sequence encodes CASSRSVGQSYEQYF.

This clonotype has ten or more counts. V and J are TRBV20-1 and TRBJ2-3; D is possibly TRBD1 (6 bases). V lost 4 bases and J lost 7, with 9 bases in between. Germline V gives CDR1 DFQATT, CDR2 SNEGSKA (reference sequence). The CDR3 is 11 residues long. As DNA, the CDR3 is TGCAGTGCTAACGGACAGAATACGCAGTATTTT. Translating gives CSANGQNTQYF.

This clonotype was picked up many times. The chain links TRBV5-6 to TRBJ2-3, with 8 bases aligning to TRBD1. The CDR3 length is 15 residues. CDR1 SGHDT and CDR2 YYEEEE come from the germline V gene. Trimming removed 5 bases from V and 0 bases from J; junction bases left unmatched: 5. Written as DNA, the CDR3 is TGTGCCAGCAGTCTAGGACAGGGAAGCACAGATACGCAGTATTTT. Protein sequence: CASSLGQGSTDTQYF.

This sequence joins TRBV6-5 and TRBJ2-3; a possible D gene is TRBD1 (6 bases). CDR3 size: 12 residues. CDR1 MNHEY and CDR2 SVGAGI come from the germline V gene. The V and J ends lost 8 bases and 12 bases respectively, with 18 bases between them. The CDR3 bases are TGTGCCAGCGGGCGAGGGACACAGAAACAGTATTTT. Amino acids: CASGRGTQKQYF.